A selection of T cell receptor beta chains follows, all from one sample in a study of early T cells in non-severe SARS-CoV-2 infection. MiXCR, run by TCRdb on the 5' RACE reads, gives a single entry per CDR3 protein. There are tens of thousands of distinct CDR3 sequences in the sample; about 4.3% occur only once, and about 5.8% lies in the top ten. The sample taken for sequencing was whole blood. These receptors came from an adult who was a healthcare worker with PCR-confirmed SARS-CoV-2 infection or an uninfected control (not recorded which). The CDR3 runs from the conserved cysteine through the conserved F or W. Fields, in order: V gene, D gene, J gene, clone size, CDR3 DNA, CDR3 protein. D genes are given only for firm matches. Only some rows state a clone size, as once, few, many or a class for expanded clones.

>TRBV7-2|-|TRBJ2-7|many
TGTGCCAGCAGCTTAGAAGGTAGACAGTACGAGCAGTACTTC
CASSLEGRQYEQYF
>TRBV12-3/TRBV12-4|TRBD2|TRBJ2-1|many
TGTGCCAGCACTGGGACTAGCGGGAGTTTCGATGAGCAGTTCTTC
CASTGTSGSFDEQFF
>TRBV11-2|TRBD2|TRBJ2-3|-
TGTGCCAGCAGCTTAGTCGAGCGGGGGACACATAGCACAGATACGCAGTATTTT
CASSLVERGTHSTDTQYF
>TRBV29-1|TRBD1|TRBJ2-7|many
TGCAGCGCCGGGACAGACCTTACCTACGAGCAGTACTTC
CSAGTDLTYEQYF
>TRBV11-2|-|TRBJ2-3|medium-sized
TGTGCCAGCAGCCGATCTGGCTTTACAGATACGCAGTATTTT
CASSRSGFTDTQYF
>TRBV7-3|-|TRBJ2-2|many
TGTGCCAGCAGCTCCTCCGGGACCATAAACACCGGGGAGCTGTTTTTT
CASSSSGTINTGELFF
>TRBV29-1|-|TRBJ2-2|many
TGCAGCGTTGACGCCGGGACATTCGCCACCGGGGAGCTGTTTTTT
CSVDAGTFATGELFF
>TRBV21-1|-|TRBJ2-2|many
TGTGCCAGCAGCAACCGGGACAGGGAAACCGGGGAGCTGTTTTTT
CASSNRDRETGELFF
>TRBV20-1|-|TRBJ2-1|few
TGCAGTGCTAGGGACCCCCTGACGGACAATGAGCAGTTCTTC
CSARDPLTDNEQFF
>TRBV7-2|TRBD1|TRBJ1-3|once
TGTGCCAGCAGCTGGCAAGGGACAGGGACTGGAAACACCATATATTTT
CASSWQGTGTGNTIYF
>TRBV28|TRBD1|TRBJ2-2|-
TGTGCCAGCAGTTTGCAGGGGGCGGTCACCGGGGAGCTGTTTTTT
CASSLQGAVTGELFF
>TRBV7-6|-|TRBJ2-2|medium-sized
TGTGCCAGCGCCTCCCCGTTTCAGAACACCGGGGAGCTGTTTTTT
CASASPFQNTGELFF
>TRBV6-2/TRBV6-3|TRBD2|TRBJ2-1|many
TGTGCCAGCAGTTCCTTAGCGGGGAGCTCCTACAATGAGCAGTTCTTC
CASSSLAGSSYNEQFF
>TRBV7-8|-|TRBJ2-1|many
TGTGCCAGCAGCTTCCCGCAGGGTACGGCGTACAATGAGCAGTTCTTC
CASSFPQGTAYNEQFF
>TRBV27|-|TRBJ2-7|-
TGTGCCAGCAGTTTATCTCGGGGCGAGCAGTACTTC
CASSLSRGEQYF
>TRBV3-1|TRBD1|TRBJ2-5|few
TGTGCCAGCAGAACCGGGACAGCCCAAGAGACCCAGTACTTC
CASRTGTAQETQYF
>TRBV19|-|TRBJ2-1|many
TGTGCCAGTAGTATCCTCCTCCAGGGGAATGAGCAGTTCTTC
CASSILLQGNEQFF
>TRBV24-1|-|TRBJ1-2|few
TGTGCCACCAGTGGGGCAGTTCTAAACTATGGCTACACCTTC
CATSGAVLNYGYTF
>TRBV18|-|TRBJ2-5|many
TGTGCCAGCTCACCACGCCAGGGGGAGACCCAGTACTTC
CASSPRQGETQYF
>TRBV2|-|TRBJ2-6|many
TGTGCCAGCAAGGAATACTCTGGGGCCAACGTCCTGACTTTC
CASKEYSGANVLTF
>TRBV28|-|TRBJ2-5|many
TGTGCCAGCAGGCCTGGAGGGGCTGGGGAAGAGACCCAGTACTTC
CASRPGGAGEETQYF
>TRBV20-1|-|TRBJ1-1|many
TGCAGTGCTAGAGGTCAGGGGCAGAACACTGAAGCTTTCTTT
CSARGQGQNTEAFF
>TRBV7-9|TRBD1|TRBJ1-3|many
TGTGCCAGCAGCGAACAGGGGGGTTCTGGAAACACCATATATTTT
CASSEQGGSGNTIYF
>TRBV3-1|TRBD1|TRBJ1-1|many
TGTGCCAGCAGCCGACAGGGCTCGAACACTGAAGCTTTCTTT
CASSRQGSNTEAFF
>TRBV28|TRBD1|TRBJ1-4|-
TGTGCCAGCAGTTTCGCGGGACAGGGAGTTGAAAAACTGTTTTTT
CASSFAGQGVEKLFF
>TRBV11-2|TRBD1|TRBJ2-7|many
TGTGCCAGCAGCTTACTACAGGGGGCTGGCGAGCAGTACTTC
CASSLLQGAGEQYF
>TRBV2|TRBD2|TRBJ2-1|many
TGTGCCAGCAGTTTCACTAGCGGGAGTGGAAATGAGCAGTTCTTC
CASSFTSGSGNEQFF
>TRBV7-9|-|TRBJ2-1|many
TGTGCCAGCAGCTCCTATACCAGCTCCTACAATGAGCAGTTCTTC
CASSSYTSSYNEQFF
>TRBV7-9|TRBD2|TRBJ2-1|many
TGTGCCAGCAGCTTTTTAGAGCGGGAGTGGAATGAGCAGTTCTTC
CASSFLEREWNEQFF
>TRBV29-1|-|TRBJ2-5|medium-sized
TGCAGCGCTACTCTCTCGGCCCAAGAGACCCAGTACTTC
CSATLSAQETQYF
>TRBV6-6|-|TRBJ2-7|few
TGTGCCAGCAGTTACACGGGACTCTACGAGCAGTACTTC
CASSYTGLYEQYF
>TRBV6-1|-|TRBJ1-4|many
TGTGCCAGCACGGGGTCGGGGGCAACTAATGAAAAACTGTTTTTT
CASTGSGATNEKLFF
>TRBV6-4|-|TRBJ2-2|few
TGTGCCAGCAGTGAGGCGGGAACCGGGGAGCTGTTTTTT
CASSEAGTGELFF
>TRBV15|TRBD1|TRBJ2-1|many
TGTGCCACCAGCAGCGGGACAGGGGACTACAATGAGCAGTTCTTC
CATSSGTGDYNEQFF
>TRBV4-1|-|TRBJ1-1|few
TGCGCCAGCAGTCTGGGCCTGTACCACACTGAAGCTTTCTTT
CASSLGLYHTEAFF
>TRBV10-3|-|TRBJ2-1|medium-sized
TGTGCCATCAGCCCGGGATGGGCCAATGAGCAGTTCTTC
CAISPGWANEQFF
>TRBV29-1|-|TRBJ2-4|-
TGCAGCGTTGAAGATCGGCAGATGAAAAACATTCAGTACTTC
CSVEDRQMKNIQYF
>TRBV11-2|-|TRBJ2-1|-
TGTGCCAGCAGCCCCCAAAGCAGGGCTGAGCAGTTCTTC
CASSPQSRAEQFF
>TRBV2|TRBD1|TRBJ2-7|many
TGTGCCAGTGACAGGGAAATGGGATCCGAGCAGTACTTC
CASDREMGSEQYF
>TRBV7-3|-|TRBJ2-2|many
TGTGCCAGCAGCTTAAGCGGAACCACCGGGGAGCTGTTTTTT
CASSLSGTTGELFF
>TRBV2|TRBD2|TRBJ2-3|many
TGTGCCAGCAGCACACCCCCTCTAGCGGGGGGACCCACAGATACGCAGTATTTT
CASSTPPLAGGPTDTQYF
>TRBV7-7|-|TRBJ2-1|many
TGTGCCAGCAGCTTAGCTGACACTCTCCGGGACTCCCGTACCGGGGAAGAGACCTACAATGAGCAGTTCTTC
CASSLADTLRDSRTGEETYNEQFF
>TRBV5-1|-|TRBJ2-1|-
TGCGCCAGCAGCTTAAACGAGAATGAGCAGTTCTTC
CASSLNENEQFF
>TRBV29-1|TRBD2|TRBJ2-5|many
TGCAGCGTTGAGGCGGGAGCGGGGGGGCCCGAGACCCAGTACTTC
CSVEAGAGGPETQYF
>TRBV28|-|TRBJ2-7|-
TGTGCCAGCAGTTTCTTAGGGGGAGTTAGGCCCTACGAGCAGTACTTC
CASSFLGGVRPYEQYF
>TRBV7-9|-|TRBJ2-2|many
TGTGCCAGCAGCTTAGCAGTTCCGAACACCGGGGAGCTGTTTTTT
CASSLAVPNTGELFF
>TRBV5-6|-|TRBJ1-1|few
TGTGCCAGCAGCCTAAAGGCGCCCACTGAAGCTTTCTTT
CASSLKAPTEAFF
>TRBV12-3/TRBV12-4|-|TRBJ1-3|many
TGTGCCAGCAGTGACGATTCGACAGGCGGAAACACCATATATTTT
CASSDDSTGGNTIYF
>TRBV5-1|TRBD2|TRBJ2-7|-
TGCGCCAGCAGCTTGGCCGTGGTAGCGGGGACCTACGAGCAGTACTTC
CASSLAVVAGTYEQYF
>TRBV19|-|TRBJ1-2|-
TGTGCCAGTAGCCCCCCCTCGCCCAACTATGGCTACACCTTC
CASSPPSPNYGYTF
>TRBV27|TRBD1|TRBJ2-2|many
TGTGCCAGCAAACTACTACGGACAGGTCAGAACACCGGGGAGCTGTTTTTT
CASKLLRTGQNTGELFF
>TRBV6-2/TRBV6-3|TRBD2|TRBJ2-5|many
TGTGCCAGCACAGGGCTCGAAGCGGGGGAGACCCAGTACTTC
CASTGLEAGETQYF
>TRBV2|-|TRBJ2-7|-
TGTGCCAGCCGTCGGGGGACAGCCTGCGAGCAGTACTTC
CASRRGTACEQYF
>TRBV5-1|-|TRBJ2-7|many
TGCGCCAGCAGCACGGGCCTCACAGGGCTATACGAGCAGTACTTC
CASSTGLTGLYEQYF
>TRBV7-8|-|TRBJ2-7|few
TGTGCCAGCAGCTTAGATAGGCCCGAAGACGAGCAGTACTTC
CASSLDRPEDEQYF
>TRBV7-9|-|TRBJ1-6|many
TGTGCCAGCAGCCAAGAAGTCCGGTCACCCCTCCACTTT
CASSQEVRSPLHF
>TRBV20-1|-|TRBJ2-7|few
TGCAGTGCCAAGTACCGGGGCTTGGCCTACGAGCAGTACTTC
CSAKYRGLAYEQYF